The clone carrying this T cell receptor (beta chain) was seen repeatedly, ten times or more. The antigen remains undetermined. This sample stems from a study of T cells in Graves' hyperthyroidism and ophthalmopathy. TCR beta CDR3 regions were amplified from RNA transcripts. The primer set for the first-round RT-PCR of the TCR CDR3 was HTBI. TCRdb passed the multiplex PCR reads through MiXCR, listing each CDR3 protein once. Of approximately 620,000 distinct CDR3 sequences listed, approximately 15% were seen once; the top ten hold 5.8%. For the diagnoses, clinical symptoms, serum thyroxine and TRAb, thyroid ultrasound and orbital computed tomography were used. Fresh 10 ml peripheral blood yielded PBMCs. The CDR3 covers 17 residues. Trimming removed 5 bases from V and 4 bases from J; junction bases left unmatched: 19. Germline assignment: CDR1 DFQATT and CDR2 SNEGSKA (reference sequence). Study outcomes and limitations: A model built on 13 V-J features separated ophthalmopathy from stable hyperthyroidism. Among clonotypes expanded in thyroid above 0.001, most were also found in blood.

J is TRBJ2-5 and V is TRBV20-1, with 7 bases aligning to TRBD2. The sequencing sample was made of blood. This clonotype was sampled from a woman aged 30 to 39 with Graves' hyperthyroidism that later progressed to Graves' ophthalmopathy. The CDR3 nucleotides are TGCAGTGCTGTGAACCCCCTCGACGGGGGGACCCGAGAGACCCAGTACTTC. It translates to CSAVNPLDGGTRETQYF.